The 32 T cell receptor beta chains below come from one sample, sequenced in a study of PD-L1 blockade in urothelial cancer. Here immunoSEQ multiplex PCR was the method, and the copy in TCRdb shows in-frame clones only, minus some. The table shows about 35,000 clones, with about four fifths occurring only once. Time point in this sample: peripheral blood 6 weeks after treatment start. This specimen consisted of PBMCs, obtained around atezolizumab (anti-PD-L1) treatment. The receptors were gathered from a man aged 40-55 years with urothelial cancer.

The count of this clone is one. Its ends do not fully match the called genes, so a read error is possible. The chain combines TRBV14 with TRBJ1-2, with D possibly being TRBD1 (5 bases). Per the germline V gene, CDR1 is SGHDN and CDR2 is FVKESK. This CDR3 has 12 amino acids. The CDR3 reads CASSHGSAQAHF. The CDR3 coding sequence is TGTGCCAGCAGCCATGGGTCCGCACAGGCCCACTTC.

This clone has just a few counts. V and J are TRBV4-2 and TRBJ2-7; 8 bases align to TRBD1. Per the germline V gene, CDR1 is LGHNA and CDR2 is YNFKEQ. This CDR3 region has 16 residues. J gave up 5 bases and V 4 bases, and 13 bases lay outside the gene matches. CDR3 DNA sequence: TGTGCCAGCAGCCCCAGGATGAGCAGGGGGCGACACGAGCAGTACTTC. This gives the protein CASSPRMSRGRHEQYF.

This chain links TRBV27 with TRBJ1-5; D uncertain. V gave up 5 bases and J gave up 7 bases, with 12 bases separating them. The CDR3 has 13 residues. Germline assignment: CDR1 MNHEY and CDR2 SMNVEV (reference sequence). This CDR3 reads CASSVTAGQPQHF. The CDR3 nucleotides read TGTGCCAGCAGTGTCACAGCGGGACAGCCCCAGCATTTT.

This chain uses TRBV29-1 with TRBJ2-3, with 8 bases matching TRBD1. In germline, CDR1 is SQVTM, CDR2 ANQGSEA. With 4 bases clipped from V and 1 base from J, the junction kept 4 bases outside the gene matches. The CDR3 loop spans 14 amino acids. The CDR3 DNA reads as TGCAGCGTTGGTACAGGGGGAGGCACAGATACGCAGTATTTT. This sequence encodes CSVGTGGGTDTQYF.

The V and J genes are TRBV4-1 and TRBJ1-2; 9 bases map to TRBD1. Germline assignment: CDR1 MGHRA and CDR2 YSYEKL. CDR3 length equals 14 residues. V trimming: 4 bases; J trimming: 7 bases; junction bases outside the gene matches: 7. The CDR3 DNA reads as TGCGCCAGCAGCCGAGAGGGACAGGGTCGTGGCTACACCTTC. Translating it yields CASSREGQGRGYTF.

V is TRBV4-1 and J is TRBJ2-1, with 8 bases matching TRBD1. CDR3 length: 12 residues. Germline V gene sequence: CDR1 MGHRA, CDR2 YSYEKL. With 4 bases clipped from V and 7 bases from J, the junction kept 0 bases outside the gene matches. The CDR3 here is CASSRTGNEQFF. CDR3 DNA: TGCGCCAGCAGCCGGACAGGGAATGAGCAGTTCTTC.

The chain recombines TRBV9 with TRBJ2-6; 7 bases are a match to TRBD1. This CDR3 contains 15 residues. The germline gives CDR1 SGDLS, CDR2 YYNGEE. The J segment lost 0 bases and the V segment lost 4 bases, leaving 1 base of the junction unmatched. CDR3 nucleotide sequence: TGTGCCAGCAGCAGACAGGGCTCTGGGGCCAACGTCCTGACTTTC. As protein: CASSRQGSGANVLTF.

The genes are TRBV19 and TRBJ1-2; a possible D gene is TRBD1 (5 bases). CDR1 and CDR2 from the germline V gene are LNHDA and SQIVND (reference sequence). The V end lost 7 bases, the J end lost 4 bases, and 19 bases lay between the germline ends. CDR3 length: 15 amino acids. This chain's CDR3 is CASTLGGVPFYGYTF. The CDR3 DNA reads TGTGCCAGTACCCTTGGGGGGGTCCCTTTCTATGGCTACACCTTC.

The chain joins TRBV20-1 to TRBJ2-2, with D uncertain. Germline values: CDR1 DFQATT, CDR2 SNEGSKA (reference sequence). Trimming left V 5 bases short and J 6 bases short, with 7 bases between. The CDR3 sequence is 11 residues long. CDR3 sequence reads: CSAQLPGELFF. The CDR3 region has the DNA TGCAGTGCTCAGTTACCCGGGGAGCTGTTTTTT.

The rearrangement uses TRBV29-1 and TRBJ2-1, with TRBD1 matching 8 bases. Germline CDR1 reads SQVTM; CDR2 reads ANQGSEA. The CDR3 runs to 14 residues. Trimming removed 6 bases from V and 7 bases from J; junction bases left unmatched: 11. DNA of the CDR3: TGCAGCGTCTCTCCAGGGGGCGCCGGAAATGAGCAGTTCTTC. It codes for CSVSPGGAGNEQFF.

The chain is built from TRBV5-1 and TRBJ2-1; 7 nucleotides match TRBD2. V was clipped by 4 bases and J by 5 bases; unmatched bases: 12. The CDR3 consists of 16 residues. The germline V gene encodes CDR1 SGHRS and CDR2 YFSETQ. The CDR3 protein is CASSLTPGLTNNEQFF. The DNA for the CDR3 is TGCGCCAGCAGCCTTACCCCGGGACTAACAAACAATGAGCAGTTCTTC.

Written as DNA, the CDR3 is TGTGCCAGTACGGACACCTTCAGAGGCAAAAACATTCAGTACTTC. Translation gives CASTDTFRGKNIQYF. This chain links TRBV28 with TRBJ2-4; TRBD1 might be the D (5 bases). Looked up from germline, CDR1 is MDHEN and CDR2 is SYDVKM. The CDR3 loop spans 15 amino acids. V was clipped by 9 bases and J by 3 bases, with 18 bases between them.

The chain couples TRBV2 to TRBJ2-7; 7 nucleotides match TRBD1. Germline V gene data show CDR1 as SNHLY and CDR2 as FYNNEI. The J segment lost 1 base and the V segment lost 6 bases, leaving 6 bases of the junction unmatched. This CDR3 has 14 amino acids. CDR3 loop: CASRPVQGSYEQYF. DNA of the CDR3: TGTGCCAGCAGACCTGTACAGGGGTCCTACGAGCAGTACTTC.

The V gene is TRBV30, the J gene TRBJ2-5; TRBD2 matches at 7 bases. V shed 2 bases and J 3 bases; nucleotides not matched to a gene: 0. The CDR3 length is 12 residues. Germline assignment: CDR1 GTSNPN and CDR2 SVGIG (reference sequence). The CDR3 spells CAWSRGEETQYF. CDR3 coding DNA: TGTGCCTGGAGTCGGGGGGAAGAGACCCAGTACTTC.

This chain joins TRBV7-3 and TRBJ2-1; TRBD2 matches 8 bases. The germline V gene has CDR1 SGHTA and CDR2 FQGTGA. CDR3 length equals 17 residues. The V and J ends lost 2 bases and 6 bases, in that order; junction bases with no gene match: 12. CDR3 sequence reads: CASSLHGSGGGRNEQFF. CDR3 bases: TGTGCCAGCAGCTTACACGGGAGCGGGGGAGGTCGCAATGAGCAGTTCTTC.

This sequence joins TRBV2 and TRBJ1-5; D remains ambiguous. From germline, CDR1 is SNHLY and CDR2 FYNNEI. The ends were cut back, 10 bases at V and 4 bases at J, with 17 bases in the middle. The CDR3 is made up of 14 amino acids. CDR3 DNA: TGTGCCACCACCCGGGATACAGCGAATCAGCCCCAGCATTTT. It yields the protein CATTRDTANQPQHF. The full variable domain, rest sourced from reference TRBV2 and TRBJ1-5, is EPEVTQTPSHQVTQMGQEVILRCVPISNHLYFYWYRQILGQKVEFLVSFYNNEISEKSEIFDDQFSVERPDGSNFTLKIRSTKLEDSAMYFCATTRDTANQPQHFGDGTRLSIL.

The chain links TRBV29-1 to TRBJ2-7; maybe TRBD1 (6 bases). The germline CDR1 and CDR2 sequences are SQVTM and ANQGSEA. The V end lost 5 bases, the J end lost 2 bases, and 13 bases lay between the germline ends. This CDR3 contains 13 residues. This CDR3 is CSVSGQGTYEQYF. Written as DNA, the CDR3 is TGCAGCGTTTCGGGACAAGGGACCTACGAGCAGTACTTC.

J is TRBJ1-1 and V is TRBV29-1; perhaps TRBD1 as D (6 bases). CDR1 is SQVTM, CDR2 ANQGSEA, per germline. The CDR3 contains 12 residues. The V and J ends lost 6 bases and 5 bases respectively, with 13 bases between them. The CDR3 loop is CSVIQGQTEAFF. DNA for the CDR3: TGCAGCGTCATACAGGGCCAGACTGAAGCTTTCTTT.

The gene calls are TRBV19 and TRBJ1-1, with 9 bases aligning to TRBD1. With 5 bases clipped from V and 5 bases from J, the junction kept 6 bases outside the gene matches. This CDR3 region has 14 residues. Germline lookup yields CDR1 LNHDA and CDR2 SQIVND (reference sequence). DNA for the CDR3: TGTGCCAGTAGTTACCCGACAGGGGGAACTGAAGCTTTCTTT. As protein: CASSYPTGGTEAFF.

J is TRBJ1-2 and V is TRBV7-8; no firm D call. Per the germline V gene, CDR1 is SGHVS and CDR2 is FQNEAQ. The CDR3 runs to 13 residues. V was clipped by 5 bases and J by 5 bases, with 12 bases between them. The CDR3 region has the DNA TGTGCCAGCAGCCCACGGGGTGGGTATGGCTACACCTTC. Its protein product is CASSPRGGYGYTF.

The genes are TRBV7-9 and TRBJ1-1, with 9 bases matching TRBD1. The germline V gene encodes CDR1 SEHNR and CDR2 FQNEAQ (reference sequence). V dropped 5 bases and J dropped 3; count of bases not matched to a gene: 13. The CDR3 sequence is 17 residues long. CDR3 bases: TGTGCCAGCAGCCCCTGGACAGGGGCGACTGGGGACACTGAAGCTTTCTTT. The encoded protein is CASSPWTGATGDTEAFF.

The rearrangement uses TRBV5-5 and TRBJ2-7, with TRBD1 matching over 7 bases. V shed 0 bases, J shed 6 bases, and the junction held 15 bases outside the gene matches. Germline lookup yields CDR1 SGHKS and CDR2 YYEKEE (reference sequence). This CDR3 spans 17 amino acids. CDR3 protein: CASSLGILGTDSPEQYF. CDR3 coding DNA: TGTGCCAGCAGCTTGGGTATCCTCGGGACAGACTCCCCCGAGCAGTACTTC. Looking up the rest from reference TRBV5-5 and TRBJ2-7 gives the full variable domain: DAGVTQSPTHLIKTRGQQVTLRCSPISGHKSVSWYQQVLGQGPQFIFQYYEKEERGRGNFPDRFSARQFPNYSSELNVNALLLGDSALYLCASSLGILGTDSPEQYFGPGTRLTVT.

The chain recombines TRBV4-1 with TRBJ2-2; 9 bases line up with TRBD1. V shed 4 bases and J 6 bases; nucleotides not matched to a gene: 6. Germline V CDR1 and CDR2: MGHRA, YSYEKL. The CDR3 is 15 amino acids. The CDR3 DNA is TGCGCCAGCAGCCGCAGTACAGGGGGCTCCGGGGAGCTGTTTTTT. Translated: CASSRSTGGSGELFF.

In this sample, this clone turned up once. The chain couples TRBV19 to TRBJ2-2; possibly TRBD2 for D (5 bases). This CDR3 region has 12 residues. The V end lost 4 bases, the J end lost 5 bases, and 5 bases lay between the germline ends. In germline, CDR1 is LNHDA, CDR2 SQIVND (reference sequence). The DNA of the CDR3 is TGTGCCAGTAGTAGGGAGACCGGGGAGCTGTTTTTT. Its translation is CASSRETGELFF. Based on the CDR3 plus reference TRBV19 and TRBJ2-2, the full variable domain is DGGITQSPKYLFRKEGQNVTLSCEQNLNHDAMYWYRQDPGQGLRLIYYSQIVNDFQKGDIAEGYSVSREKKESFPLTVTSAQKNPTAFYLCASSRETGELFFGEGSRLTVL.

This rearrangement joins TRBV9 to TRBJ2-1, with D maybe TRBD2 (6 bases). Germline V gene sequence: CDR1 SGDLS, CDR2 YYNGEE. The CDR3 loop spans 14 amino acids. V gave up 0 bases and J gave up 5 bases, with 9 bases separating them. This CDR3 is CASSVGDWNNEQFF. CDR3 in DNA: TGTGCCAGCAGCGTAGGGGACTGGAACAATGAGCAGTTCTTC.

V usage is TRBV18 and J usage is TRBJ1-1; D is uncertain. Trimming left V 2 bases short and J 2 bases short, with 9 bases between. Germline-derived CDR1 and CDR2 are KGHSH and LQKENI. This CDR3 has 14 amino acids. Here the CDR3 DNA reads TGTGCCAGCTCACCAGCCGCCAGAAACACTGAAGCTTTCTTT. It specifies CASSPAARNTEAFF.

This chain joins TRBV18 and TRBJ1-1, with 8 bases identical to TRBD1. The CDR3 extends over 16 amino acids. Trimming took 3 bases from V and 0 from J; bases not matched to a gene: 6. Germline V gives CDR1 KGHSH, CDR2 LQKENI. CDR3 amino acids: CASSPGQGAMNTEAFF. The CDR3 nucleotides are TGTGCCAGCTCACCCGGCCAGGGGGCGATGAACACTGAAGCTTTCTTT.

This chain uses TRBV6-1 with TRBJ2-7, with a weak D call TRBD2 (6 bases). The V gene lost 4 bases and the J gene lost 0 bases, with 13 bases spanning the gap. Germline assignment: CDR1 MNHNS and CDR2 SASEGT. The CDR3 totals 15 residues. The CDR3 reads CASSARDFSSYEQYF. Written as DNA, the CDR3 is TGTGCCAGCAGTGCCCGGGACTTTAGCTCCTACGAGCAGTACTTC.

The V and J genes are TRBV4-1 and TRBJ2-2; no firm D call. V lost 4 bases and J 0 bases, leaving 15 bases between the germline ends. Germline CDR1 reads MGHRA; CDR2 reads YSYEKL. The CDR3 contains 17 residues. The CDR3 loop is CASSPVTDGSNTGELFF. The CDR3 DNA is TGCGCCAGCAGCCCAGTTACAGACGGTTCGAACACCGGGGAGCTGTTTTTT.

This clone has a single count. The chain couples TRBV6-6 to TRBJ1-5; no clear D. CDR3 length equals 13 residues. Per germline, CDR1 MNHNY and CDR2 SVGAGI (reference sequence). Trimming took 5 bases from V and 5 from J, leaving 10 bases between them. This chain's CDR3 is CASSAQPHQPQHF. CDR3 bases: TGTGCCAGCAGTGCACAGCCCCATCAGCCCCAGCATTTT.

V and J are TRBV5-1 and TRBJ1-1; 7 bases agree with TRBD1. Germline assignment: CDR1 SGHRS and CDR2 YFSETQ. CDR3 size: 12 residues. V gave up 0 bases and J gave up 8 bases; unmatched junction bases: 1. The CDR3 nucleotides are TGCGCCAGCAGCTTGGGACAGGGCGAAGCTTTCTTT. Translated, it gives CASSLGQGEAFF.

This chain links TRBV30 with TRBJ2-2, with TRBD2 matching over 8 bases. The V gene's germline CDR1 is GTSNPN and CDR2 SVGIG (reference sequence). Trimming removed 7 bases from V and 6 bases from J; junction bases left unmatched: 10. This CDR3 region has 14 residues. The CDR3 protein is CASMGPAGAGELFF. The CDR3 DNA reads as TGTGCCTCGATGGGTCCAGCGGGAGCCGGGGAGCTGTTTTTT.